What follows are 2 T cell receptor beta chains derived from one specimen sequenced in a study of blood T cell repertoires in COVID-19. Method: immunoSEQ multiplex PCR; TCRdb's copy keeps in-frame clones and lacks some. Found here are roughly 170,000 clones, around 87% of them singletons; the top ten hold roughly an eighth. The sequenced sample was peripheral blood. These receptors were obtained from a woman between 65 and 79 years old with COVID-19, enrolled during active disease.

This clone was seen once. This sequence joins TRBV11-3 and TRBJ2-2; D gene unclear. This CDR3 is built from 13 residues. Germline V lookup: CDR1 SGHNT, CDR2 YENEEA. The V gene lost 1 base and the J gene lost 8 bases, with 8 bases spanning the gap. The CDR3 protein is CASSLALVGELFF. DNA for the CDR3: TGTGCCAGCAGCTTAGCCCTAGTGGGGGAGCTGTTTTTT.

A single count supports this clone. The chain couples TRBV11-2 to TRBJ1-4, with TRBD1 matching over 8 bases. CDR1 is SGHAT, CDR2 FQNNGV, per germline. The V segment lost 4 bases and the J segment 3 bases; nucleotides outside the gene matches: 10. The CDR3 is made up of 17 amino acids. For the CDR3, the DNA is TGTGCCAGCAGCTCCCGGACAGGGTTTGTCGCTAATGAAAAACTGTTTTTT. Translating it yields CASSSRTGFVANEKLFF.